The clone carrying this TCR beta chain has a handful of counts. Antigen unknown. The data stem from a study of beta chain features in type 1 diabetes. About the study: All samples together contributed 85 million to 120 million sorted cells for examination.

V lost 6 bases and J 1 base, leaving 12 bases between the germline ends. The CDR3 runs to 14 residues. Germline lookup yields CDR1 MNHEY and CDR2 SMNVEV (reference sequence). Study-wide results and limits: Across all four CD4+ subsets, people with type 1 diabetes showed modestly shorter TCRB CDR3s. VDJ junctions from type 1 diabetes patients carried fewer insertions and larger deletions.

Sequenced material consisted of expressed TCRB transcripts (all of the isolated RNA was reverse transcribed). Libraries were prepared by immunoSEQ multiplex PCR; TCRdb keeps only in-frame clonotypes and omits some of them. There are around 650,000 clones in the sample; 12% occur only once, and about 0.11% lies in the top ten. Sequencing used naive CD4+ T cells from blood. The clonotype originates from a man aged 30 to 39 with type 1 diabetes. V and J are TRBV27 and TRBJ1-1, with D perhaps TRBD1 (6 bases). The CDR3 sequence: CASSNTGTNTEAFF. Here the CDR3 DNA reads TGTGCCAGCAGCAATACAGGGACGAACACTGAAGCTTTCTTT.